Listed below are T cell receptor beta chains from one sample, sequenced in a study of cytotoxic CD8 clonotypes in ibrutinib-treated CLL. TCRdb keeps only in-frame clones here, not all; method: immunoSEQ multiplex PCR. The sample yields around 310,000 clones, almost 80% seen once. The material sequenced was PBMCs, taken before ibrutinib treatment. These receptors were taken from a human donor with chronic lymphocytic leukemia. Each CDR3 is given without its conserved first and last residue.

j_call,v_call,cdr3_aa
TRBJ1-2,TRBV14,ASSPYGVNYGYT
TRBJ1-5,TRBV28,ASSLLSGIQPQH
TRBJ2-7,TRBV4-1,ASSQGPRSSYEQY
TRBJ1-1,TRBV10-1,ASSESIGPGLVTEAF
TRBJ2-1,TRBV5-1,ASSLGPDSMGEQF
TRBJ1-4,TRBV7-9,ASSKSGGTNEKLF
TRBJ2-2,TRBV30,AWSVLPGQANTGELF
TRBJ1-2,TRBV30,AWDGAIYGYT
TRBJ2-5,TRBV5-1,ASSPFGAETQY
TRBJ2-3,TRBV15,ATSGRLTLGDTQY
TRBJ2-3,TRBV11-2,ASSLNIGTDTQY
TRBJ2-1,TRBV7-3,ASSLGPAALVYNEQF
TRBJ2-2,TRBV27,ASRPQRDWYTGELF
TRBJ1-3,TRBV6-5,ASSPDRARGNTIY
TRBJ1-2,TRBV6-6,ASSYSSGGSDYGYT
TRBJ2-7,TRBV6-6,ASRAPGESSYEQY
TRBJ1-4,TRBV5-6,ASSLARGANEKLF
TRBJ2-7,TRBV30,AWSVRASGPYEQY
TRBJ2-7,TRBV7-2,ASSRDGYEQY
TRBJ2-7,TRBV11-3,ASSPGAAYEQY
TRBJ2-7,TRBV19,ASSTQGATYEQY
TRBJ2-7,TRBV25-1,ASSDLGLDEQY
TRBJ2-3,TRBV4-3,ASSQGEAGATDTQY
TRBJ1-2,TRBV2,ASSVGQAGYGYT
TRBJ1-1,TRBV29-1,SVGSMNTEAF
TRBJ2-1,TRBV13,ASSSGTSGSYNEQF
TRBJ2-3,TRBV7-2,AGAGSADTQY
TRBJ1-2,TRBV4-3,ASSQEGTGVYGYT
TRBJ1-5,TRBV4-3,ASSQDGRNQPQH
TRBJ2-1,TRBV4-2,ASSQNAPGLAGLIEQF
TRBJ1-2,TRBV6-5,ASSKKQGVNYGYT
TRBJ2-1,TRBV2,ASSVGSSYNEQF
TRBJ1-1,TRBV9,ASSVVSGIGTEAF
TRBJ1-1,TRBV30,AWSVWQNTEAF